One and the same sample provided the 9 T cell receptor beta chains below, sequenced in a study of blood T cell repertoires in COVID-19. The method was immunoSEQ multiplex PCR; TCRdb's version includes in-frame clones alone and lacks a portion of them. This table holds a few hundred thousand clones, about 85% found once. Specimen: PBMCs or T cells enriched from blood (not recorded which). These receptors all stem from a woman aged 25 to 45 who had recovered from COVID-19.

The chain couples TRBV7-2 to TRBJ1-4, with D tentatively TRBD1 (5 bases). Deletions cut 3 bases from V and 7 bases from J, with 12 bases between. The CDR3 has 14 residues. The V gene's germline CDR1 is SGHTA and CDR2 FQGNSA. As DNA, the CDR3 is TGTGCCAGCAGCTTTACCAGGGAAAGTGAAAAACTGTTTTTT. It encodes CASSFTRESEKLFF.

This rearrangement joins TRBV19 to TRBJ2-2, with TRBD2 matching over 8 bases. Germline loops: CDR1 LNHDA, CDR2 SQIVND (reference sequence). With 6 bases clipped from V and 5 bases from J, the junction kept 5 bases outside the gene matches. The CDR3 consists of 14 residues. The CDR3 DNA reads TGTGCCAGTAGGAGCGGGGGAGGTACCGGGGAGCTGTTTTTT. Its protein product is CASRSGGGTGELFF.

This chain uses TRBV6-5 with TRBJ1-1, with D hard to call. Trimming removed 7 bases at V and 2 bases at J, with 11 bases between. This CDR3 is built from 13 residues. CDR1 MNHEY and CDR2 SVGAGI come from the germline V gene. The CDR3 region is CASISDSNTEAFF. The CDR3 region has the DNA TGTGCCAGCATTTCAGACTCCAACACTGAAGCTTTCTTT.

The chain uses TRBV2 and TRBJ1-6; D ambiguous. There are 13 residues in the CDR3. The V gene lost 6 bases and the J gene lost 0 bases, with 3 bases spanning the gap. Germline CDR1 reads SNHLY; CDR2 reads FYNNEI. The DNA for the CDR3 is TGTGCCAGCAGGAGCTCCTATAATTCACCCCTCCACTTT. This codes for CASRSSYNSPLHF.

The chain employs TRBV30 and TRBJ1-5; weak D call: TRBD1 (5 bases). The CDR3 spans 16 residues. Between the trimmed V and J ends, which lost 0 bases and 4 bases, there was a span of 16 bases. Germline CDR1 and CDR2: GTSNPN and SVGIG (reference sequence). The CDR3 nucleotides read TGTGCCTGGAGTGTAAGGTCCGGGGCGGGGAATCAGCCCCAGCATTTT. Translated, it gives CAWSVRSGAGNQPQHF. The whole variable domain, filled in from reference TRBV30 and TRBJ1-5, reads SQTIHQWPATLVQPVGSPLSLECTVEGTSNPNLYWYRQAAGRGLQLLFYSVGIGQISSEVPQNLSASRPQDRQFILSSKKLLLSDSGFYLCAWSVRSGAGNQPQHFGDGTRLSIL.

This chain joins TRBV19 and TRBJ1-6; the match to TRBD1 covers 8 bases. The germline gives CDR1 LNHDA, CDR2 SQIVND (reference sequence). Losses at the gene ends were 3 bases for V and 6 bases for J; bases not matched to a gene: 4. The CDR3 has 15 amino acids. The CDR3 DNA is TGTGCCAGTAGTATTGGGACAGGCCTTAATTCACCCCTCCACTTT. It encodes CASSIGTGLNSPLHF.

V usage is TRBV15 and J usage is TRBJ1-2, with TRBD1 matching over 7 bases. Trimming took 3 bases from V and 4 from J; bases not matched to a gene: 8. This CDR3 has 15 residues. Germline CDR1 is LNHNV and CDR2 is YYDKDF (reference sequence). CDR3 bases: TGTGCCACCAGCAGGGAAATGGGACAGAGCTATGGCTACACCTTC. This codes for CATSREMGQSYGYTF. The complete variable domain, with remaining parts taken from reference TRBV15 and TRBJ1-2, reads DAMVIQNPRYQVTQFGKPVTLSCSQTLNHNVMYWYQQKSSQAPKLLFHYYDKDFNNEADTPDNFQSRRPNTSFCFLDIRSPGLGDTAMYLCATSREMGQSYGYTFGSGTRLTVV.

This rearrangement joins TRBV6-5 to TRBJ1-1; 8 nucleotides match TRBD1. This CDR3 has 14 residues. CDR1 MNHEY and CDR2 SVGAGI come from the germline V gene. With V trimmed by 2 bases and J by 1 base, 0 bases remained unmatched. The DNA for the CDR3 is TGTGCCAGCAGTTACGGGACAGGGAACACTGAAGCTTTCTTT. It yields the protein CASSYGTGNTEAFF.

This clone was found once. For the CDR3, the DNA is TGTGCCAGTAGTATCCGACATGTCGGGGGCAATGAGCAGTTCTTC. It is translated as CASSIRHVGGNEQFF. This chain joins TRBV19 and TRBJ2-1; D might be TRBD2 (6 bases). Trimming removed 3 bases at V and 6 bases at J, with 15 bases between. Germline V gene lookup returns CDR1 LNHDA and CDR2 SQIVND (reference sequence). The CDR3 has 15 residues.